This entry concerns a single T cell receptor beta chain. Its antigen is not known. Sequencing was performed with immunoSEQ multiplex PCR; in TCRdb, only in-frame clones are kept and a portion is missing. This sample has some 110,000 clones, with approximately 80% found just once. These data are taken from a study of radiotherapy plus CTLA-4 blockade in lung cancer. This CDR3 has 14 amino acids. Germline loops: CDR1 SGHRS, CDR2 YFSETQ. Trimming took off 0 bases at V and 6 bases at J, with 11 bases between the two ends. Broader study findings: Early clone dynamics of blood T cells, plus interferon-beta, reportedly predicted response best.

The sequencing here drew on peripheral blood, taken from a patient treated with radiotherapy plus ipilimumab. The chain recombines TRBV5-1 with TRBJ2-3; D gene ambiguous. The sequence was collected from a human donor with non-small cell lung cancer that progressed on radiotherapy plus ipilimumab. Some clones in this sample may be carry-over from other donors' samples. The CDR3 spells CASSLESILDTQYF. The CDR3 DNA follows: TGCGCCAGCAGCTTGGAATCCATCCTCGATACGCAGTATTTT.